The 30 T cell receptor beta chains presented below share a single source sample, sequenced in a study of technical replicates of blood from a few donors. TCRdb's copy holds only in-frame clones and misses some; the assay was immunoSEQ multiplex PCR. Altogether some 80,000 clones are present, about 96% being singletons, with the ten largest covering about 0.3%. Sample: T cells isolated from PBMCs. These receptors were collected from a human donor in good health.

The chain uses TRBV27 and TRBJ2-7; TRBD1 aligns across 7 bases. V trimming: 5 bases; J trimming: 3 bases; junction bases outside the gene matches: 10. The CDR3 extends over 15 amino acids. Germline CDR1 is MNHEY and CDR2 is SMNVEV (reference sequence). The DNA of the CDR3 is TGTGCCAGCAGTCGAACAGGGGCGCTGGTCTACGAGCAGTACTTC. Encoded protein: CASSRTGALVYEQYF.

J is TRBJ2-5 and V is TRBV27; the match to TRBD2 covers 9 bases. Looked up from germline, CDR1 is MNHEY and CDR2 is SMNVEV (reference sequence). V dropped 2 bases and J dropped 5; count of bases not matched to a gene: 9. The CDR3 consists of 16 residues. CDR3 residues: CASSLSGRPRGETQYF. CDR3 nucleotide sequence: TGTGCCAGCAGTTTAAGCGGGAGGCCAAGGGGGGAGACCCAGTACTTC.

The chain uses TRBV6-1 and TRBJ2-1, with D possibly TRBD2 on 6 matching bases. Germline-derived CDR1 and CDR2 are MNHNS and SASEGT. V was clipped by 6 bases and J by 7 bases, with 19 bases between them. The CDR3 loop spans 15 amino acids. The CDR3, as DNA: TGTGCCAGCAGGGGGAGGACTGCTGGAGTTAATGAGCAGTTCTTC. The encoded protein is CASRGRTAGVNEQFF.

The J gene is TRBJ1-1, the V gene TRBV28; D is possibly TRBD1 (5 bases). The CDR3 is 13 amino acids. Trimming took off 7 bases at V and 7 bases at J, with 16 bases between the two ends. CDR1 is MDHEN, CDR2 SYDVKM, per germline. CDR3 sequence reads: CASIPLQELEAFF. CDR3 in DNA: TGTGCCAGCATCCCTTTACAGGAACTTGAAGCTTTCTTT. Based on the CDR3 plus reference TRBV28 and TRBJ1-1, the full variable domain is DVKVTQSSRYLVKRTGEKVFLECVQDMDHENMFWYRQDPGLGLRLIYFSYDVKMKEKGDIPEGYSVSREKKERFSLILESASTNQTSMYLCASIPLQELEAFFGQGTRLTVV.

The chain employs TRBV5-1 and TRBJ2-1; TRBD2 matches at 12 bases. Germline loops: CDR1 SGHRS, CDR2 YFSETQ. This CDR3 has 15 residues. After removal of 4 bases from V and 5 bases from J, the junction contained 4 bases not matched to a gene. The DNA of the CDR3 is TGCGCCAGCAGCACGACTAGCGGGAGTCACAATGAGCAGTTCTTC. Its protein is CASSTTSGSHNEQFF.

This chain links TRBV7-6 with TRBJ1-1; D might be TRBD1 (6 bases). Germline CDR1 SGHVS, CDR2 FNYEAQ. Trimming removed 4 bases at V and 2 bases at J, with 11 bases between. CDR3 length: 14 amino acids. The CDR3 protein is CASSSVTGNTEAFF. DNA of the CDR3: TGTGCCAGCAGCTCCGTGACAGGCAACACTGAAGCTTTCTTT.

This rearrangement joins TRBV10-1 to TRBJ2-1, with TRBD2 identical over 14 bases. Germline V gives CDR1 WNHNN, CDR2 SYGVQD (reference sequence). With 3 bases clipped from V and 7 bases from J, the junction kept 5 bases outside the gene matches. This CDR3 region has 16 residues. The CDR3 DNA follows: TGCGCCAGCAGTGAAGGACTAGCGGGAGGAGGGAATGAGCAGTTCTTC. It yields the protein CASSEGLAGGGNEQFF.

J is TRBJ2-1 and V is TRBV9; 10 bases align to TRBD2. Germline values: CDR1 SGDLS, CDR2 YYNGEE. There are 15 residues in the CDR3. Losses at the gene ends were 4 bases for V and 3 bases for J; bases not matched to a gene: 4. This CDR3 reads CASSTRTSGYNEQFF. The CDR3 DNA sequence: TGTGCCAGCAGCACCCGGACTAGCGGCTACAATGAGCAGTTCTTC.

V and J are TRBV7-6 and TRBJ1-2, with D possibly TRBD1 on 5 matching bases. Trimming shortened V by 2 bases and J by 4 bases, and 8 bases separated the two germline ends. CDR3 size: 13 residues. Germline V gives CDR1 SGHVS, CDR2 FNYEAQ. The CDR3 is CASSLKGLYGYTF. The CDR3 DNA follows: TGTGCCAGCAGCTTAAAGGGGCTCTATGGCTACACCTTC.

This sequence joins TRBV11-2 and TRBJ2-2; TRBD1 is a possible D gene (6 bases). The length of the CDR3 is 15 residues. Germline V gene lookup returns CDR1 SGHAT and CDR2 FQNNGV. Trimming removed 5 bases at V and 4 bases at J, with 14 bases between. CDR3 sequence (DNA): TGTGCCAGCAGCGCCTCACAGGGTGGCACCGGGGAGCTGTTTTTT. Amino acid sequence: CASSASQGGTGELFF.

This chain links TRBV4-1 with TRBJ1-1; 9 bases align to TRBD1. Germline V gene data show CDR1 as MGHRA and CDR2 as YSYEKL. Trimming removed 7 bases from V and 0 bases from J; junction bases left unmatched: 3. The CDR3 loop spans 14 amino acids. The CDR3 spells CASKGTGMNTEAFF. Written as DNA, the CDR3 is TGCGCCAGCAAAGGGACAGGGATGAACACTGAAGCTTTCTTT.

The J gene is TRBJ2-1, the V gene TRBV11-3; D is uncertain. Per the germline V gene, CDR1 is SGHNT and CDR2 is YENEEA. Trimming cost V 3 bases and J 6 bases, with 15 bases left between them. The CDR3 extends over 15 amino acids. The CDR3 nucleotides are TGTGCCAGCAGCTTTTCCGGTATCGCTGCCAATGAGCAGTTCTTC. It encodes CASSFSGIAANEQFF.

V and J are TRBV4-2 and TRBJ2-2; possible D gene TRBD2, 6 bases. In germline, CDR1 is LGHNA, CDR2 YNFKEQ. V was clipped by 0 bases and J by 5 bases, with 19 bases between them. This CDR3 region has 18 residues. CDR3 in DNA: TGTGCCAGCAGCCAAGAAGAAGGGCTAGCGTTGGAGACCGGGGAGCTGTTTTTT. This encodes CASSQEEGLALETGELFF.

This chain joins TRBV6-1 and TRBJ1-2, with D possibly being TRBD1 (5 bases). Germline CDR1 reads MNHNS; CDR2 reads SASEGT. V lost 7 bases, J lost 9 bases, and 18 bases lay in between. The CDR3 spans 13 residues. CDR3 loop: CASTGGPLGSYTF. The CDR3 DNA sequence: TGTGCCAGCACGGGGGGACCATTGGGAAGCTACACCTTC.

This chain's CDR3 is CASTSRGRRETQYF. The CDR3 nucleotides are TGTGCCAGTACCTCCAGGGGTAGGCGAGAGACCCAGTACTTC. The chain carries TRBV19 and TRBJ2-5; D might be TRBD1 (6 bases). The CDR3 covers 14 residues. Trimming took off 7 bases at V and 4 bases at J, with 16 bases between the two ends. CDR1 and CDR2 (germline): LNHDA, SQIVND (reference sequence).

This clone was observed once. Here the CDR3 DNA reads TGTGCCAGTAGCCAGACTGAGAACACCGGGGAGCTGTTTTTT. Amino acids: CASSQTENTGELFF. The chain is built from TRBV19 and TRBJ2-2; D is undetermined. V was shortened by 6 bases and J by 1 base, with 9 bases between the two germline ends. The CDR3 consists of 14 residues. Germline CDR1 reads LNHDA; CDR2 reads SQIVND (reference sequence).

This clone was seen only once. The chain employs TRBV4-1 and TRBJ2-3; tentative D call: TRBD1 (6 bases). The CDR3 is made up of 14 amino acids. The V end was cut by 6 bases, the J end by 1 base, with 11 bases between. The germline gives CDR1 MGHRA, CDR2 YSYEKL. CDR3 in amino acids: CASSLQGGTDTQYF. CDR3 nucleotides: TGCGCCAGCAGTTTACAGGGCGGCACAGATACGCAGTATTTT.

This sequence joins TRBV7-6 and TRBJ2-7; TRBD1 might be the D (6 bases). V lost 1 base and J 0 bases, leaving 19 bases between the germline ends. The length of the CDR3 is 18 residues. Germline V gives CDR1 SGHVS, CDR2 FNYEAQ. This CDR3 reads CASSLVREIRDTSYEQYF. For the CDR3, the DNA is TGTGCCAGCAGCTTAGTCCGAGAGATCCGGGACACCTCCTACGAGCAGTACTTC. The full variable domain, rest sourced from reference TRBV7-6 and TRBJ2-7, is GAGVSQSPRYKVTKRGQDVALRCDPISGHVSLYWYRQALGQGPEFLTYFNYEAQQDKSGLPNDRFSAERPEGSISTLTIQRTEQRDSAMYRCASSLVREIRDTSYEQYFGPGTRLTVT.

The chain uses TRBV27 and TRBJ2-3; 11 bases match TRBD2. V was clipped by 2 bases and J by 1 base; unmatched bases: 5. The CDR3 extends over 17 amino acids. CDR1 is MNHEY and CDR2 is SMNVEV in the germline V gene (reference sequence). The CDR3: CASSLMLAGGRTDTQYF. The CDR3 nucleotides read TGTGCCAGCAGTTTAATGCTAGCGGGAGGACGCACAGATACGCAGTATTTT.

This rearrangement joins TRBV19 to TRBJ2-3, with TRBD2 identical over 7 bases. With 6 bases clipped from V and 0 bases from J, the junction kept 15 bases outside the gene matches. The CDR3 covers 18 residues. Germline values: CDR1 LNHDA, CDR2 SQIVND (reference sequence). The CDR3 loop is CASSLWAGVMTSTDTQYF. The CDR3 DNA is TGTGCCAGTAGCTTATGGGCGGGAGTGATGACTAGCACAGATACGCAGTATTTT.

This sequence joins TRBV5-6 and TRBJ2-1, with TRBD2 as a possible D gene (6 bases). The CDR3 contains 15 residues. Trimming left V 1 base short and J 7 bases short, with 15 bases between. Germline CDR1 reads SGHDT; CDR2 reads YYEEEE. The CDR3 region is CASSLWTNIINEQFF. As DNA, the CDR3 is TGTGCCAGCAGCTTGTGGACTAATATTATAAATGAGCAGTTCTTC. The complete variable domain, with remaining parts taken from reference TRBV5-6 and TRBJ2-1, reads DAGVTQSPTHLIKTRGQQVTLRCSPKSGHDTVSWYQQALGQGPQFIFQYYEEEERQRGNFPDRFSGHQFPNYSSELNVNALLLGDSALYLCASSLWTNIINEQFFGPGTRLTVL.

The J gene is TRBJ2-3, the V gene TRBV9, with 8 bases lining up with TRBD2. Germline V gene sequence: CDR1 SGDLS, CDR2 YYNGEE. The CDR3 sequence is 17 residues long. Trimming removed 0 bases from V and 2 bases from J; junction bases left unmatched: 8. For the CDR3, the DNA is TGTGCCAGCAGCGTAGGAGGGGCGGGAGGACTCACAGATACGCAGTATTTT. It translates to CASSVGGAGGLTDTQYF.

This chain joins TRBV7-9 and TRBJ1-1; D gene uncertain. This CDR3 region has 15 residues. Germline V gives CDR1 SEHNR, CDR2 FQNEAQ (reference sequence). Trimming cost V 0 bases and J 7 bases, with 15 bases left between them. The CDR3 region has the DNA TGTGCCAGCAGCTTAGCAGTTCCAGGACTTTATGAAGCTTTCTTT. This gives the protein CASSLAVPGLYEAFF.

The rearrangement joins TRBV4-3 to TRBJ2-3; 12 bases match TRBD2. There are 17 residues in the CDR3. The V gene end was trimmed by 0 bases and the J gene end by 3 bases; junction bases not matched to a gene: 4. Germline loops: CDR1 LGHNA, CDR2 YSLEER. The CDR3 loop reads CASSQDTSGRITDTQYF. The CDR3 DNA follows: TGCGCCAGCAGCCAAGATACTAGCGGGAGGATTACAGATACGCAGTATTTT.

V and J are TRBV11-3 and TRBJ2-1, with 15 nucleotides matching TRBD2. The length of the CDR3 is 15 residues. The germline V gene has CDR1 SGHNT and CDR2 YENEEA. Trimming cost V 3 bases and J 11 bases; bases outside gene matches: 5. The CDR3 DNA sequence: TGTGCCAGCAGCTTTCCGGGACTAGCGGGGGGTAAGCAGTTCTTC. This translates into CASSFPGLAGGKQFF.

This clone was seen a single time. The rearrangement joins TRBV19 to TRBJ2-2, with TRBD2 matching over 13 bases. Germline V gene lookup returns CDR1 LNHDA and CDR2 SQIVND (reference sequence). The ends lost 7 bases at V and 2 bases at J; junction bases unmatched: 4. This CDR3 comprises 16 residues. CDR3 sequence: CASKLAGGENTGELFF. The CDR3 DNA sequence: TGTGCCAGTAAACTAGCGGGAGGGGAAAACACCGGGGAGCTGTTTTTT.

This chain joins TRBV27 and TRBJ1-1; D might be TRBD1 (6 bases). Germline V lookup: CDR1 MNHEY, CDR2 SMNVEV (reference sequence). V gave up 5 bases and J gave up 6 bases, with 13 bases separating them. This CDR3 has 13 residues. In DNA, the CDR3 is TGTGCCAGCAGTGTTACAGGGCCAGCTGAAGCTTTCTTT. Encoded protein: CASSVTGPAEAFF.

The rearrangement links TRBV5-4 to TRBJ2-7; 11 bases are shared with TRBD2. The CDR3 sequence is 15 residues long. Germline assignment: CDR1 SGHNT and CDR2 YYREEE (reference sequence). J gave up 5 bases and V 5 bases, and 9 bases lay outside the gene matches. The CDR3 reads CASRYTSGSPHEQYF. The CDR3 DNA reads TGTGCCAGCAGATACACTAGCGGGAGTCCCCACGAGCAGTACTTC.

This chain joins TRBV30 and TRBJ1-1, with a weak D call TRBD1 (6 bases). The CDR3 consists of 13 residues. Germline V CDR1 and CDR2: GTSNPN, SVGIG (reference sequence). Deletions cut 5 bases from V and 5 bases from J, with 15 bases between. CDR3 nucleotides: TGTGCCTGGGATAAGGGGGTTAAGACTGAAGCTTTCTTT. Its protein product is CAWDKGVKTEAFF.

The V gene is TRBV5-4, the J gene TRBJ1-4, with a possible D match to TRBD1 (6 bases). The CDR3 has 14 residues. The germline V gene encodes CDR1 SGHNT and CDR2 YYREEE (reference sequence). Trimming removed 2 bases at V and 8 bases at J, with 13 bases between. For the CDR3, the DNA is TGTGCCAGCAGCTTAACAGGGTCGGGCGAAAAACTGTTTTTT. Translation: CASSLTGSGEKLFF.